The subject of this entry is one T cell receptor beta chain. Antigen unknown. This sample stems from a study of cytomegalovirus exposure and HLA in healthy donors. Whole-study context: T cells numbering around 180 million yielded around 120 million unique TCR beta sequences in an earlier analysis. Study results and caveats: For most TCR beta V segments, an earlier analysis put the productive rate at about 90% or about 30% of the time. Judged likely to be a sequencing artifact was a cluster of highly shared sequence variants.

V lost 4 bases to trimming and J lost 5 bases; unmatched junction nucleotides: 5. The CDR3 loop spans 15 amino acids. Germline values: CDR1 SEHNR, CDR2 FQNEAQ (reference sequence). The PCR ran on 60 Vbeta and 13 Jbeta primers. Using immunoSEQ multiplex PCR, the repertoire was profiled, and TCRdb retains in-frame clones only, with some absent. The sample holds 95,000 to 150,000 clones. The clonotype was recovered from a man younger than 30 in good health and CMV-seronegative. Sequencing was done on a sample of PBMCs. The chain uses TRBV7-9 and TRBJ1-4, with 9 bases fitting TRBD1. CDR3 sequence reads: CASSSTGGENEKLFF. As DNA, the CDR3 is TGTGCCAGCAGCTCTACAGGGGGCGAGAATGAAAAACTGTTTTTT.